This T cell receptor beta chain was found in a study of CD8 T cells in Susac syndrome. As for the study in general: Within the sequenced Susac syndrome patient group, five or six exhibited active disease and fewer than 10 were in remission. General study points: Within Susac syndrome CD4+ T cell repertoires, clonal expansion was not evident.

In the case of this clonotype: Its matching antigen is unknown.

With random hexamers, about 0.45 to 1 ug RNA was reverse transcribed. TCRdb called the immunoSEQ multiplex PCR reads again in MiXCR, with one record for every CDR3 protein. The sample shows around 200,000 distinct CDR3 sequences, approximately 95% of them seen only once. The CDR3 has 14 residues. Trimming removed 4 bases at V and 0 bases at J, with 10 bases between. CDR1 is SGHNT, CDR2 YYREEE, per germline (reference sequence). Sequencing was performed on CD4+ T cells from PBMCs. The sequence was collected from a human donor with Susac syndrome. The V and J genes are TRBV5-4 and TRBJ1-1; D is possibly TRBD1 (6 bases). The CDR3 spells CASSGQLVNTEAFF. The CDR3 DNA sequence: TGTGCCAGCAGCGGACAGCTTGTGAACACTGAAGCTTTCTTT.